A single sample gave rise to the 29 T cell receptor beta chains below, sequenced in a study of cytomegalovirus exposure and HLA in healthy donors. Use of 60 Vbeta and 13 Jbeta primers characterized the PCR. Some clones are missing from TCRdb's copy, which holds only in-frame ones; the method was immunoSEQ multiplex PCR. The table includes fewer than 150,000 clones, 82% detected once. Input material: PBMCs. The receptors derive from a male donor in good health and CMV-seronegative.

A few counts support this clone. The J gene is TRBJ2-7, the V gene TRBV6-1; 11 positions agree with TRBD1. Germline V CDR1 and CDR2: MNHNS, SASEGT. V was clipped by 1 base and J by 5 bases; unmatched bases: 7. CDR3 size: 16 residues. CDR3 sequence (DNA): TGTGCCAGCAGTGAAGGGGGGACAGGGGGTATCAACGAGCAGTACTTC. Its translation: CASSEGGTGGINEQYF.

The V and J genes are TRBV28 and TRBJ2-5; unclear D gene. Trimming removed 6 bases at V and 4 bases at J, with 12 bases between. Germline V gene sequence: CDR1 MDHEN, CDR2 SYDVKM. This CDR3 region has 13 residues. The CDR3 loop is CASSEPTGETQYF. Here the CDR3 DNA reads TGTGCCAGCAGCGAACCCACTGGAGAGACCCAGTACTTC.

CDR3 loop: CASRKDSYNEQFF. The CDR3 nucleotides are TGTGCCAGCAGAAAGGACAGTTACAATGAGCAGTTCTTC. The gene calls are TRBV27 and TRBJ2-1, with a tentative D call TRBD1 (6 bases). Germline CDR1 reads MNHEY; CDR2 reads SMNVEV (reference sequence). V was clipped by 6 bases and J by 4 bases, with 10 bases between them. The CDR3 spans 13 residues.

The rearrangement uses TRBV5-4 and TRBJ2-1, with TRBD2 matching 11 bases. The V and J ends lost 4 bases and 6 bases, in that order; junction bases with no gene match: 9. Looked up from germline, CDR1 is SGHNT and CDR2 is YYREEE (reference sequence). The CDR3 runs to 16 residues. The CDR3 sequence is CASSRTASGRFNEQFF. The CDR3, as DNA: TGTGCCAGCAGCCGCACAGCTAGCGGGAGGTTCAATGAGCAGTTCTTC.

CDR3 nucleotide sequence: TGTGCCAGCAGTTACGGGGGGGAGAGTCAGCCCCAGCATTTT. It specifies CASSYGGESQPQHF. The rearrangement joins TRBV6-5 to TRBJ1-5; possibly TRBD1 for D (5 bases). In germline, CDR1 is MNHEY, CDR2 SVGAGI. The length of the CDR3 is 14 residues. V was clipped by 2 bases and J by 6 bases, with 11 bases between them.

The chain combines TRBV7-9 with TRBJ1-3; D unresolved. The CDR3 spans 16 residues. In germline, CDR1 is SEHNR, CDR2 FQNEAQ (reference sequence). Trimming cost V 4 bases and J 2 bases, with 15 bases left between them. CDR3 residues: CASSSTSGLAGNTIYF. The DNA for the CDR3 is TGTGCCAGCAGCTCAACCTCAGGACTAGCTGGAAACACCATATATTTT.

The genes are TRBV28 and TRBJ2-5; 10 nucleotides align to TRBD2. The CDR3 has 15 residues. The V and J ends lost 6 bases and 4 bases, in that order; junction bases with no gene match: 8. CDR1 is MDHEN, CDR2 SYDVKM, per germline. CDR3 sequence: CASSPSGSGGETQYF. The CDR3 DNA reads TGTGCCAGCAGCCCTAGCGGGAGTGGTGGAGAGACCCAGTACTTC.

The J gene is TRBJ2-6, the V gene TRBV7-9, with unresolved D. The CDR3 has 17 amino acids. Germline V CDR1 and CDR2: SEHNR, FQNEAQ (reference sequence). V was clipped by 10 bases and J by 2 bases, with 21 bases between them. The CDR3 region is CATVKDYVAPGANVLTF. CDR3 nucleotides: TGTGCCACCGTTAAGGATTACGTAGCTCCTGGGGCCAACGTCCTGACTTTC.

This clone appeared once. The V gene is TRBV5-4, the J gene TRBJ2-3; 11 bases map to TRBD2. J was trimmed by 6 bases and V by 2 bases; bases with no gene match: 14. CDR1 and CDR2 from the germline V gene are SGHNT and YYREEE (reference sequence). This CDR3 spans 18 amino acids. The CDR3 spells CASSFRGSGRAVSDTQYF. CDR3 DNA sequence: TGTGCCAGCAGCTTTAGGGGTAGCGGGAGGGCCGTTTCCGATACGCAGTATTTT.

The rearrangement joins TRBV5-6 to TRBJ2-3; TRBD1 agrees at 7 bases. CDR1 is SGHDT and CDR2 is YYEEEE in the germline V gene. The CDR3 extends over 13 amino acids. With V trimmed by 3 bases and J by 5 bases, 3 bases remained unmatched. CDR3 region: CASSSTGIDTQYF. The CDR3 coding sequence is TGTGCCAGCAGCTCGACAGGGATAGATACGCAGTATTTT. The complete variable domain, with remaining parts taken from reference TRBV5-6 and TRBJ2-3, reads DAGVTQSPTHLIKTRGQQVTLRCSPKSGHDTVSWYQQALGQGPQFIFQYYEEEERQRGNFPDRFSGHQFPNYSSELNVNALLLGDSALYLCASSSTGIDTQYFGPGTRLTVL.

The chain recombines TRBV27 with TRBJ1-5; 8 bases are a match to TRBD1. The trim removed 5 bases at V and 2 bases at J, leaving 5 bases unmatched. The CDR3 spans 15 residues. Germline V gene data show CDR1 as MNHEY and CDR2 as SMNVEV (reference sequence). The CDR3 DNA sequence: TGTGCCAGCAGTGGACAGGGATGGGGCAATCAGCCCCAGCATTTT. Translation gives CASSGQGWGNQPQHF.

This clone turned up a few times. This chain joins TRBV10-3 and TRBJ2-1, with 10 bases fitting TRBD2. The CDR3 runs 16 residues. The V and J ends lost 2 bases and 5 bases, in that order; junction bases with no gene match: 6. Germline lookup yields CDR1 ENHRY and CDR2 SYGVKD. Written as DNA, the CDR3 is TGTGCCATCAGTGAGGAACTAGCGGGGCCTCACAATGAGCAGTTCTTC. It yields the protein CAISEELAGPHNEQFF.

This rearrangement joins TRBV11-3 to TRBJ2-7, with 8 nucleotides matching TRBD2. Germline CDR1 SGHNT, CDR2 YENEEA. The CDR3 runs 13 residues. The junction had 0 bases not matched to a gene; V was cut back by 5 bases and J by 0 bases. In DNA, the CDR3 is TGTGCCAGCAGCACTAGCGGCTCCTACGAGCAGTACTTC. Its protein is CASSTSGSYEQYF.

The chain recombines TRBV11-3 with TRBJ1-1, with no clear D. V was trimmed by 5 bases and J by 0 bases, leaving 10 bases between them. CDR1 and CDR2 from the germline V gene are SGHNT and YENEEA. There are 14 residues in the CDR3. DNA for the CDR3: TGTGCCAGCAGCCCTGGAGGGATGAACACTGAAGCTTTCTTT. It encodes CASSPGGMNTEAFF.

The J gene is TRBJ2-1, the V gene TRBV7-2; D gene uncertain. CDR1 and CDR2 (germline): SGHTA, FQGNSA. The CDR3 is made up of 15 amino acids. Trimming removed 1 base from V and 0 bases from J, with 7 bases in between. The CDR3 nucleotides read TGTGCCAGCAGCTTAGTGTTTAGCTCCTACAATGAGCAGTTCTTC. It encodes CASSLVFSSYNEQFF.

The rearrangement joins TRBV30 to TRBJ2-7; 10 bases are a match to TRBD1. This CDR3 has 14 residues. V lost 4 bases and J lost 2; bases outside the gene matches: 5. CDR1 and CDR2 from the germline V gene are GTSNPN and SVGIG (reference sequence). For the CDR3, the DNA is TGTGCCTGGACGGAGGGACAGGGGCCCTACGAGCAGTACTTC. It specifies CAWTEGQGPYEQYF.

The table lists this clone with a count of one. This rearrangement joins TRBV5-1 to TRBJ2-1; D perhaps matches TRBD1 (7 bases). Germline V gene lookup returns CDR1 SGHRS and CDR2 YFSETQ. Between the trimmed V and J ends, which lost 4 bases and 5 bases, there was a span of 16 bases. The CDR3 totals 15 residues. This chain's CDR3 is CASSIRRDSNNEQFF. The CDR3 bases are TGCGCCAGCAGCATCAGGCGGGACAGTAACAATGAGCAGTTCTTC.

This chain connects TRBV13 to TRBJ1-4; D gene uncertain. The CDR3 extends over 14 amino acids. V was pared by 0 bases and J by 8 bases, with 10 bases between. CDR1 is PRHDT and CDR2 is FYEKMQ in the germline V gene (reference sequence). CDR3 in amino acids: CASSLGHGAEKLFF. The DNA for the CDR3 is TGTGCCAGCAGCTTAGGCCATGGAGCGGAAAAACTGTTTTTT.

This chain uses TRBV28 with TRBJ1-2, with a weak D call TRBD1 (6 bases). Trimming shortened V by 5 bases and J by 0 bases, and 7 bases separated the two germline ends. The V gene's germline CDR1 is MDHEN and CDR2 SYDVKM. CDR3 length equals 13 residues. The CDR3 DNA is TGTGCCAGCAGTGGGGGCTCTAACTATGGCTACACCTTC. Protein sequence: CASSGGSNYGYTF.

This clone was detected only once. The chain employs TRBV7-6 and TRBJ1-2, with D unresolved. This CDR3 has 14 residues. Germline V gives CDR1 SGHVS, CDR2 FNYEAQ. Trimming stripped 1 base from V and 8 bases from J, with 14 bases between. CDR3 nucleotides: TGTGCCAGCAGCTTAGGGACTTCGGGTGAAGGCTACACCTTC. Translation: CASSLGTSGEGYTF.

The gene calls are TRBV4-3 and TRBJ2-7; 8 nucleotides match TRBD1. The V and J ends lost 1 base and 4 bases, in that order; junction bases with no gene match: 3. Germline loops: CDR1 LGHNA, CDR2 YSLEER. The CDR3 length is 14 residues. In DNA form, the CDR3 reads TGCGCCAGCAGCCAAGGGACAGGGAAGTACGAGCAGTACTTC. It encodes CASSQGTGKYEQYF.

The chain uses TRBV30 and TRBJ1-3; D is unclear. V was clipped by 5 bases and J by 4 bases, with 15 bases between them. Per germline, CDR1 GTSNPN and CDR2 SVGIG (reference sequence). The CDR3 contains 14 residues. CDR3 sequence reads: CAWSRSHSGNTIYF. The CDR3 DNA is TGTGCCTGGTCGCGGAGCCATTCGGGAAACACCATATATTTT.

This chain uses TRBV19 with TRBJ2-2; TRBD2 aligns across 10 bases. The CDR3 totals 16 residues. Germline V lookup: CDR1 LNHDA, CDR2 SQIVND (reference sequence). Trimming removed 7 bases from V and 4 bases from J; junction bases left unmatched: 9. The CDR3 coding sequence is TGTGCCAGTACCCATCGGCTAGCGGGAGTCACCGGGGAGCTGTTTTTT. Protein sequence: CASTHRLAGVTGELFF.

The rearrangement joins TRBV9 to TRBJ2-2; 9 nucleotides align to TRBD1. J was trimmed by 6 bases and V by 7 bases; bases with no gene match: 7. The CDR3 covers 14 residues. Germline CDR1 and CDR2: SGDLS and YYNGEE. CDR3 coding DNA: TGTGCCAGCGGGGGACAGGGCGGGCCCGGGGAGCTGTTTTTT. Translation: CASGGQGGPGELFF. The whole variable domain, remainder taken from reference TRBV9 and TRBJ2-2, is DSGVTQTPKHLITATGQRVTLRCSPRSGDLSVYWYQQSLDQGLQFLIQYYNGEERAKGNILERFSAQQFPDLHSELNLSSLELGDSALYFCASGGQGGPGELFFGEGSRLTVL.

This clone came up once. This chain joins TRBV7-2 and TRBJ2-3; D is perhaps TRBD2 (5 bases). CDR1 is SGHTA and CDR2 is FQGNSA in the germline V gene. The CDR3 runs 16 residues. The V end lost 5 bases, the J end lost 1 base, and 16 bases lay between the germline ends. CDR3 DNA sequence: TGTGCCAGCAGCCCGGGGATGGTCCGAGGCACAGATACGCAGTATTTT. It specifies CASSPGMVRGTDTQYF.

V and J are TRBV29-1 and TRBJ2-5; D possibly corresponds to TRBD2 (7 bases). Per the germline V gene, CDR1 is SQVTM and CDR2 is ANQGSEA. The CDR3 totals 15 residues. The CDR3, as DNA: TGCACCTTAACCCTGAGGGGGGGAGTTGGGCAGACCCAGTACTTC. This translates into CTLTLRGGVGQTQYF.

Details on this clone: The junction departs from germline at one end; a sequencing error may be responsible. DNA for the CDR3: TGTGCCGGCAGCCCCTGGGGACAGGGGGATGAAAAACTGTTTTTT. This gives the protein CAGSPWGQGDEKLFF. V and J are TRBV5-8 and TRBJ1-4, with TRBD1 matching 11 bases. Germline CDR1 SGHTS, CDR2 YDEGEE. The CDR3 covers 15 residues.

This rearrangement joins TRBV6-6 to TRBJ2-5, with D possibly TRBD2 on 6 matching bases. Germline V gene lookup returns CDR1 MNHNY and CDR2 SVGAGI (reference sequence). Trimming took off 4 bases at V and 1 base at J, with 10 bases between the two ends. This CDR3 is built from 14 residues. CDR3 residues: CASSFTTSQETQYF. The DNA for the CDR3 is TGTGCCAGCAGTTTCACGACTAGCCAAGAGACCCAGTACTTC.

V is TRBV13 and J is TRBJ1-1; TRBD1 agrees at 9 bases. The germline V gene has CDR1 PRHDT and CDR2 FYEKMQ (reference sequence). The CDR3 runs 15 residues. The trim removed 0 bases at V and 1 base at J, leaving 0 bases unmatched. The CDR3 DNA sequence: TGTGCCAGCAGCTTAGGGGGACAGGGGAACACTGAAGCTTTCTTT. This gives the protein CASSLGGQGNTEAFF.